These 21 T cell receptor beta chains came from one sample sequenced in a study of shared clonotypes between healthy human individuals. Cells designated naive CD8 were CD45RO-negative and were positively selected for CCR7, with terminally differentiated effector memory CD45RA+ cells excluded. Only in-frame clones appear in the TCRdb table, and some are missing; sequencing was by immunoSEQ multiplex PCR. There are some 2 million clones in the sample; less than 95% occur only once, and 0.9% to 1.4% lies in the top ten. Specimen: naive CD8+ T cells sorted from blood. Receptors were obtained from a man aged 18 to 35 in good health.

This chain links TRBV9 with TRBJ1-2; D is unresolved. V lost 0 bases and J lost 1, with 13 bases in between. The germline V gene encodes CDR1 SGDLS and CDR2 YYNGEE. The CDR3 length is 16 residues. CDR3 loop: CASSVGADLNNYGYTF. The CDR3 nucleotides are TGTGCCAGCAGCGTAGGGGCAGACCTAAATAACTATGGCTACACCTTC.

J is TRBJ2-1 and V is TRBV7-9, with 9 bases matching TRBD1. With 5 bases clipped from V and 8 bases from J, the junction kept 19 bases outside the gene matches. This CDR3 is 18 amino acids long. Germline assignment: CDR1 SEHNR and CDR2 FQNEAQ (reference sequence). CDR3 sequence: CASSPSLSGTGNMYEQFF. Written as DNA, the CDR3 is TGTGCCAGCAGCCCCAGCCTCTCCGGGACAGGGAATATGTATGAGCAGTTCTTC.

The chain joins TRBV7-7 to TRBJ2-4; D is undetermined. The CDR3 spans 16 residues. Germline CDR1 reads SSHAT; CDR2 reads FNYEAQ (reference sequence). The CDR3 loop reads CAIPPLADLGKNIQYF. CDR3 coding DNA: TGTGCTATTCCCCCTCTGGCTGATCTGGGCAAAAACATTCAGTACTTC.

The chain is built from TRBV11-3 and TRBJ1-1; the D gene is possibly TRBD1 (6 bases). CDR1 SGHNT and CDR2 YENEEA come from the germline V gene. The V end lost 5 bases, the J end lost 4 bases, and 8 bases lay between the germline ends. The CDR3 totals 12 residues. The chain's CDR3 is CASSRRGTEAFF. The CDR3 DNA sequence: TGTGCCAGCAGCCGCAGGGGCACTGAAGCTTTCTTT.

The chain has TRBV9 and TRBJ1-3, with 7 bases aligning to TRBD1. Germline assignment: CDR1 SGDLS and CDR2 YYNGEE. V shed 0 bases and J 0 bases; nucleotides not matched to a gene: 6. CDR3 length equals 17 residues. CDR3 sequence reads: CASSVGDSLSSGNTIYF. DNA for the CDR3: TGTGCCAGCAGCGTAGGGGACAGCCTTTCCTCTGGAAACACCATATATTTT.

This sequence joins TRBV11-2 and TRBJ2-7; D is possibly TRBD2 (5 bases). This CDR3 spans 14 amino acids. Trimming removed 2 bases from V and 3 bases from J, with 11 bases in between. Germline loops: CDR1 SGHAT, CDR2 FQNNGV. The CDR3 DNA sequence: TGTGCCAGCAGCTTAAAACGGGATTACTACGAGCAGTACTTC. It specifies CASSLKRDYYEQYF.

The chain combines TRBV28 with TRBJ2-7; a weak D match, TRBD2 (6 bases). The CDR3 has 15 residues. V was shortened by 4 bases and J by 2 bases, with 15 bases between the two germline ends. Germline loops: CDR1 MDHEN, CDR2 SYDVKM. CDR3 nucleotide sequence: TGTGCCAGCAGTTCCCTAGGGGAGGACGCCTACGAGCAGTACTTC. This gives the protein CASSSLGEDAYEQYF.

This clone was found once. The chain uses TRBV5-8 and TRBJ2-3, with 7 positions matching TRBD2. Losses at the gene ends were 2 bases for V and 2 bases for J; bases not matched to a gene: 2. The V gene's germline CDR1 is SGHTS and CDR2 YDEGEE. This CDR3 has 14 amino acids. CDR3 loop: CASSFGTTTDTQYF. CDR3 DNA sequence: TGTGCCAGCAGCTTCGGGACTACCACAGATACGCAGTATTTT. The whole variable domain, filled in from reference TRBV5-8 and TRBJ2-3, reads EAGVTQSPTHLIKTRGQQATLRCSPISGHTSVYWYQQALGLGLQFLLWYDEGEERNRGNFPPRFSGRQFPNYSSELNVNALELEDSALYLCASSFGTTTDTQYFGPGTRLTVL.

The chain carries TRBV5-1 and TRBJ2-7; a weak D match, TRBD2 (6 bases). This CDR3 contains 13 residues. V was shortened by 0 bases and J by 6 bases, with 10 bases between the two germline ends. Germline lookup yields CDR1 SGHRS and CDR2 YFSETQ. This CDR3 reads CASSLGLGGEQYF. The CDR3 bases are TGCGCCAGCAGCTTGGGATTGGGGGGCGAGCAGTACTTC. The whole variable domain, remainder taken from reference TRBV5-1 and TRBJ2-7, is KAGVTQTPRYLIKTRGQQVTLSCSPISGHRSVSWYQQTPGQGLQFLFEYFSETQRNKGNFPGRFSGRQFSNSRSEMNVSTLELGDSALYLCASSLGLGGEQYFGPGTRLTVT.

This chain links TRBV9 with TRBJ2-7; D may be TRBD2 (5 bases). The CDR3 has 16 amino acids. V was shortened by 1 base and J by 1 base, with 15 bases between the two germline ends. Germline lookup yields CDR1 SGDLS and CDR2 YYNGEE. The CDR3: CASSVTGDYGSYEQYF. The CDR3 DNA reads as TGTGCCAGCAGCGTAACCGGAGACTACGGGTCCTACGAGCAGTACTTC.

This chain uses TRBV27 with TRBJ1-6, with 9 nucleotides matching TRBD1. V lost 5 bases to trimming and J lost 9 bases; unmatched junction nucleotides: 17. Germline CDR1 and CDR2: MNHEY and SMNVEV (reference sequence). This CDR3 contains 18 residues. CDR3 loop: CASSLSPGQGFWGSPLHF. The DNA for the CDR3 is TGTGCCAGCAGTCTCTCTCCGGGACAGGGTTTTTGGGGTTCACCCCTCCACTTT.

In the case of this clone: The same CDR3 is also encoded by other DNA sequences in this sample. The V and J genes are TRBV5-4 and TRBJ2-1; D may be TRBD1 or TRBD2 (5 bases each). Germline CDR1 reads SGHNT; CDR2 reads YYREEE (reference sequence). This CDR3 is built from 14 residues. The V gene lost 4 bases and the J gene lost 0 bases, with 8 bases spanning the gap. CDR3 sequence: CASSPGSSYNEQFF. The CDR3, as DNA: TGTGCCAGCAGCCCAGGGAGCTCCTACAATGAGCAGTTCTTC.

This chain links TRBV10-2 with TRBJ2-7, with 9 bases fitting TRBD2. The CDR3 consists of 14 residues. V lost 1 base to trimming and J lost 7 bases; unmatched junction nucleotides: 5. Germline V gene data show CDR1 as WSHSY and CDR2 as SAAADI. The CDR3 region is CASSELGLAWEQYF. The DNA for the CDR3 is TGCGCCAGCAGTGAGTTGGGACTAGCTTGGGAGCAGTACTTC.

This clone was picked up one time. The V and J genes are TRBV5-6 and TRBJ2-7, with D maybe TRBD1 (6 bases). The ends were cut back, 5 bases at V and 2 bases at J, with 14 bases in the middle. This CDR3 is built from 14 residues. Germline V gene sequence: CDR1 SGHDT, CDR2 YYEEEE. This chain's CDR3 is CASSLPGHTYEQYF. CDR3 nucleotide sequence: TGTGCCAGCAGTCTCCCGGGACACACCTACGAGCAGTACTTC.

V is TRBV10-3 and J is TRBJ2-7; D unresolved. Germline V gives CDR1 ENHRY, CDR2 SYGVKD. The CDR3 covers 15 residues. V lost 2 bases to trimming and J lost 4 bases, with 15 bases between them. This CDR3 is CAISETTARSYEQYF. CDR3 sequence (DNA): TGTGCCATCAGTGAGACTACAGCAAGATCTTACGAGCAGTACTTC.

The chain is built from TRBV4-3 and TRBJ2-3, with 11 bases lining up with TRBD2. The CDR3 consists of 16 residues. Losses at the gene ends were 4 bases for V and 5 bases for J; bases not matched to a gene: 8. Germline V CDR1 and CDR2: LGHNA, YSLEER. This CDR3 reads CASSLIAGGMEDTQYF. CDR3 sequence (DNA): TGCGCCAGCAGCCTAATAGCGGGAGGGATGGAAGATACGCAGTATTTT.

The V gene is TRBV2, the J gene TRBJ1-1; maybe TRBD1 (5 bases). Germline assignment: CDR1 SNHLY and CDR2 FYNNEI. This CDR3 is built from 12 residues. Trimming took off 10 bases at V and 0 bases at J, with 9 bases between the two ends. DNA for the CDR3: TGTGCCACGGGACTTATGAACACTGAAGCTTTCTTT. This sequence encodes CATGLMNTEAFF.

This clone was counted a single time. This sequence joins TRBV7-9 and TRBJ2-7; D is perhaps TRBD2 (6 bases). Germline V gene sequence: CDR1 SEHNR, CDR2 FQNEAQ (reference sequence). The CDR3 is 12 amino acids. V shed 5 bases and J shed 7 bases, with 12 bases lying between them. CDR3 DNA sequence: TGTGCCAGCAGCCCGGAGGGCAGGGAGCAGTACTTC. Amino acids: CASSPEGREQYF.

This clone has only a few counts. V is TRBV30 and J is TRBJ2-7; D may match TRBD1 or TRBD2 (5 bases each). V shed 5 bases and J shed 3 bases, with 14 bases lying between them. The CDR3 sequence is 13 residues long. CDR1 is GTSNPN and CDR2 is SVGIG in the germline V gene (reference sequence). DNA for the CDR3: TGTGCCTGGGGGGGAGACAGACTCTACGAGCAGTACTTC. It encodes CAWGGDRLYEQYF. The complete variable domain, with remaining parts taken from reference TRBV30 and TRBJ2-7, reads SQTIHQWPATLVQPVGSPLSLECTVEGTSNPNLYWYRQAAGRGLQLLFYSVGIGQISSEVPQNLSASRPQDRQFILSSKKLLLSDSGFYLCAWGGDRLYEQYFGPGTRLTVT.

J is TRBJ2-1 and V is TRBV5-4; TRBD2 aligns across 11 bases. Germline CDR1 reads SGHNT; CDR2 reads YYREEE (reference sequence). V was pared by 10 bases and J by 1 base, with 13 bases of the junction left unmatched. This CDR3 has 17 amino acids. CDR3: CAYIRASGRTSYNEQFF. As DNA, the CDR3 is TGTGCCTATATCCGGGCTAGCGGGAGGACATCCTACAATGAGCAGTTCTTC.

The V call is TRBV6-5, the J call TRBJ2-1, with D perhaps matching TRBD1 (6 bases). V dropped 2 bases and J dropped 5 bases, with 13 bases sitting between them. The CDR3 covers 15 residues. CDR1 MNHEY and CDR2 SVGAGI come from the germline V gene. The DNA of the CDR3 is TGTGCCAGCAGTTACGACCGGGACAACCACAATGAGCAGTTCTTC. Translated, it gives CASSYDRDNHNEQFF.